The clone carrying this T cell receptor beta chain was seen more than once but under ten times. Original processing methods: Counts of nucleated cells, estimated from reference gene primer amplification, were obtained. The protocol was immunoSEQ multiplex PCR, while the TCRdb copy is restricted to in-frame clones and leaves out a portion. V, J and clone size were drawn from that table, and D and trimming were deduced from the DNA. The sample includes 70,000 or so clones, 86% of them seen just once. The record originates from a study of blood T cell repertoires in COVID-19. Study as a whole: Material from acute and convalescent COVID-19 was sourced from the United States, Italy and Spain. Nucleic acid was either cDNA or gDNA, and it came from T cells, B-cell-depleted T cells, or PBMCs.

The CDR3 spans 17 residues. V lost 4 bases and J lost 2; bases outside the gene matches: 12. Germline V lookup: CDR1 LGHNA, CDR2 YSLEER. Sample: peripheral blood. The chain employs TRBV4-3 and TRBJ2-7; TRBD2 matches 9 bases. This sequence was found in a man in his 70s with active or convalescent COVID-19. DNA of the CDR3: TGCGCCAGCAGCCTGTACCAAGCGGGAGGAATAGCCTACGAGCAGTACTTC. It translates to CASSLYQAGGIAYEQYF.